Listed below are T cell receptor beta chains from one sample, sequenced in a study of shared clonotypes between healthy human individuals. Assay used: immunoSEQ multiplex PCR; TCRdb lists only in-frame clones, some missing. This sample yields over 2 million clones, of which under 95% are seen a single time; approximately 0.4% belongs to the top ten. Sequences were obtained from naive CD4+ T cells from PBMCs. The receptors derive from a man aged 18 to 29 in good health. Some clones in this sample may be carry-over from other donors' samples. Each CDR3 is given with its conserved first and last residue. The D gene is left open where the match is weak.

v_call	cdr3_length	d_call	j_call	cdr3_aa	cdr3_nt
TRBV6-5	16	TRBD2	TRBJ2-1	CASSYLGLEGYNEQFF	TGTGCCAGCAGTTATCTTGGACTAGAAGGCTACAATGAGCAGTTCTTC
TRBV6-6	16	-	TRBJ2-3	CASSYSQNVIPDTQYF	TGTGCCAGCAGTTACTCTCAGAATGTAATCCCAGATACGCAGTATTTT
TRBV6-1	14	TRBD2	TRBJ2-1	CASSETWQGTSQFF	TGTGCCAGCAGTGAAACTTGGCAGGGGACTAGCCAGTTCTTC
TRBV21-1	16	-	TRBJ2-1	CASTHQKTGGYNEQFF	TGTGCCAGCACCCACCAGAAGACAGGGGGGTACAATGAGCAGTTCTTC
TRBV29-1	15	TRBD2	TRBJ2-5	CSVIPTSGTQETQYF	TGCAGCGTTATTCCGACTAGCGGGACCCAAGAGACCCAGTACTTC
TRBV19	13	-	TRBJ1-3	CASTGTSGNTIYF	TGTGCCAGTACCGGCACCTCTGGAAACACCATATATTTT
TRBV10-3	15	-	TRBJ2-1	CASEGGSSSYNEQFF	TGTGCCTCCGAGGGGGGATCGAGCTCCTACAATGAGCAGTTCTTC
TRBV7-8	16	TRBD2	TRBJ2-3	CASSQTSGSGADTQYF	TGTGCCAGCAGCCAGACTAGCGGGAGTGGCGCAGATACGCAGTATTTT
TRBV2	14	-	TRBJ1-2	CASSSSDHLGGYTF	TGTGCCAGCAGTTCTAGTGACCACTTGGGAGGCTACACCTTC
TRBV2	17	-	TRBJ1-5	CASSPGPSSRGNQPQHF	TGTGCCAGCAGCCCGGGACCGTCCTCCAGAGGCAATCAGCCCCAGCATTTT
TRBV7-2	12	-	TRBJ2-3	CASSPTGDTQYF	TGTGCCAGCAGCCCCACCGGGGATACGCAGTATTTT
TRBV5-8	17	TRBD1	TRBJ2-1	CASSLASGTGGYNEQFF	TGTGCCAGCAGCTTGGCCTCCGGGACAGGGGGTTACAATGAGCAGTTCTTC
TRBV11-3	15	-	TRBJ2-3	CASSLRQGSTDTQYF	TGTGCCAGCAGCTTAAGGCAGGGTAGCACAGATACGCAGTATTTT